The TCR beta chain under discussion was sequenced for a study of OX40 agonist ivuxolimab in advanced cancers. Whole-study context: Aged 23 to 79 with a mean of approximately 60 years, they were 75% to 85% male. General study results and limits: Clonal expansion by week 6 occurred in CD4+ and CD8+ blood T cells (at 0.1 to 3.0 mg/kg). The expanded peripheral T cells' antigen specificity was not determined.

People who had autoimmune disease history or systemic immunosuppression were excluded. Generated by immunoSEQ multiplex PCR, the TCRdb table keeps only in-frame clones and is missing some. Here the sample spans around 67,000 clones, around nine tenths being singletons. Concerning this clone: Its target is unknown.

Germline V gene sequence: CDR1 MDHEN, CDR2 SYDVKM. This CDR3 is 15 amino acids long. Trimming left V 6 bases short and J 3 bases short, with 17 bases between. This receptor was identified in an adult with an advanced solid tumor such as melanoma, head and neck, liver or kidney cancer. This sample comprised CD4+ or CD8+ T cells sorted from blood, obtained in a trial of the OX40 agonist ivuxolimab. The chain joins TRBV28 to TRBJ2-5, with D perhaps matching TRBD2 (7 bases). The CDR3: CASSLPGGLKETQYF. CDR3 nucleotide sequence: TGTGCCAGCAGCCTCCCCGGGGGGCTTAAAGAGACCCAGTACTTC.